The rows below give T cell receptor beta chains drawn from one sample of a study of cytomegalovirus exposure and HLA in healthy donors. Assay used: immunoSEQ multiplex PCR; TCRdb lists only in-frame clones, some missing. The sample lists some 140,000 clones; roughly 83% were seen once. The sequencing sample was made of PBMCs. All receptors derive from a female donor in good health and CMV-seronegative. Both conserved end residues are part of each CDR3. A D gene is named only where the DNA matches it firmly. Not all rows give a size; the values are once, few, many and, for expanded clones, a class.

abundance	d_gene	v_gene	j_gene	CDR3nt	CDR3aa
-	-	TRBV29-1	TRBJ2-7	TGCAGCGTTGGGCAACTAGCAGCCGAGCAGTACTTC	CSVGQLAAEQYF
-	TRBD1	TRBV7-2	TRBJ1-2	TGTGCCAGCAGCTCCCTCGGTAAAGGACAGGGGAATGGCTACACCTTC	CASSSLGKGQGNGYTF
-	-	TRBV21-1	TRBJ2-7	TGTGCCAGCCCTGGAGGACAGGAGCTCTACGAGCAGTACTTC	CASPGGQELYEQYF
-	TRBD1	TRBV5-4	TRBJ1-4	TGTGCCAGCAGCGGAGGGGGCGCGGCAACTAATGAAAAACTGTTTTTT	CASSGGGAATNEKLFF
-	-	TRBV7-9	TRBJ2-6	TGTGCCAGCAGCGTAGGGGCCAACGTCCTGACTTTC	CASSVGANVLTF
-	TRBD2	TRBV6-5	TRBJ2-1	TGTGCCAGCAGTGGGGAGCGGTGGGGGGGTGAGCAGTTCTTC	CASSGERWGGEQFF
-	-	TRBV18	TRBJ1-2	TGTGCCAGCTCGGACGGTAGGGACATTGGCTACACCTTC	CASSDGRDIGYTF
-	TRBD2	TRBV4-3	TRBJ2-2	TGCGCCAGCAGCCTACTAACGGGACTAAACACCGGGGAGCTGTTTTTT	CASSLLTGLNTGELFF
once	TRBD1	TRBV5-1	TRBJ1-1	TGCGCCAGCAGCTTGGTAGGGGGCACGACTGAAGCTTTCTTT	CASSLVGGTTEAFF
-	-	TRBV4-1	TRBJ1-1	TGCGCCAGCAGCCAAGGGGGGGGGCGTGACACTGAAGCTTTCTTT	CASSQGGGRDTEAFF
-	TRBD1	TRBV6-5	TRBJ2-3	TGTGCCAGCAGTTACGCGCAGGGGGCAGATACGCAGTATTTT	CASSYAQGADTQYF
-	-	TRBV30	TRBJ1-2	TGTGCCTGGAGTGTTCTGAGACAGATCACCTTC	CAWSVLRQITF
-	-	TRBV30	TRBJ1-4	TGTGCCTGGAGCGAACTCACAGGGTCTAATGAAAAACTGTTTTTT	CAWSELTGSNEKLFF
-	-	TRBV11-3	TRBJ2-7	TGTGCCAGCAGCTTCACTAGCTCCTACGAGCAGTACTTC	CASSFTSSYEQYF
-	-	TRBV13	TRBJ2-2	TGTGCCAGCGGCGGGAACACCGGGGAGCTGTTTTTT	CASGGNTGELFF
-	-	TRBV28	TRBJ1-1	TGTGCCAGCAGGCCTGTGGGGGGGCTCCGCACTGAAGCTTTCTTT	CASRPVGGLRTEAFF